The T cell receptor (beta chain) described here comes from a study of somatic mutations in cytotoxic T cells in rheumatoid arthritis. Assay: immunoSEQ multiplex PCR; the TCRdb copy retains only in-frame clones and omits some. The sample consists of about 11,000 clones, around 80% of them appearing once. This receptor was identified in a woman in her fifties or sixties with rheumatoid arthritis. Sequenced input: CD8+ T cells sorted from blood.

CDR3 amino acids: CASSRSSGRGEQYF. As DNA, the CDR3 is TGTGCCAGCAGTCGGTCAAGCGGGAGAGGAGAGCAGTACTTC. The chain joins TRBV27 to TRBJ2-7, with 8 bases fitting TRBD2. The germline CDR1 and CDR2 sequences are MNHEY and SMNVEV (reference sequence). The CDR3 is 14 residues long. With V trimmed by 5 bases and J by 7 bases, 10 bases remained unmatched.